The 5 T cell receptor beta chains below all came from one sample that was sequenced in a study of cytomegalovirus exposure and HLA in healthy donors. A multiplex PCR was run with 60 Vbeta primers and 13 Jbeta primers. Assay: immunoSEQ multiplex PCR; the TCRdb copy retains only in-frame clones and omits some. The table includes approximately 160,000 clones, about three quarters detected once. The sequenced sample consisted of PBMCs. Receptor source: a woman aged 35 to 49 in good health and CMV-seropositive.

A word on this clone: Different DNA sequences within this sample yield the same CDR3. The V call is TRBV7-2, the J call TRBJ2-5, with 8 bases matching TRBD2. Germline V lookup: CDR1 SGHTA, CDR2 FQGNSA. The CDR3 is 13 amino acids. Losses at the gene ends were 5 bases for V and 5 bases for J; bases not matched to a gene: 4. Written as DNA, the CDR3 is TGTGCCAGCAGCCCCGGCGGGGGGGAGACCCAGTACTTC. Its translation is CASSPGGGETQYF.

The V gene is TRBV7-2, the J gene TRBJ1-1; the D gene is possibly TRBD1 (5 bases). V lost 2 bases, J lost 1 base, and 11 bases lay in between. This CDR3 is 15 amino acids long. Germline V CDR1 and CDR2: SGHTA, FQGNSA. The CDR3 DNA sequence: TGTGCCAGCAGCTTAATCGGGGGTGGGAACACTGAAGCTTTCTTT. It specifies CASSLIGGGNTEAFF.

The chain recombines TRBV19 with TRBJ2-7, with 7 bases aligning to TRBD1. The CDR3 totals 15 residues. V shed 5 bases and J 5 bases; nucleotides not matched to a gene: 12. Germline CDR1 reads LNHDA; CDR2 reads SQIVND (reference sequence). For the CDR3, the DNA is TGTGCCAGTAGTCCCAGAAGGGGGCGCCCGGACGAGCAGTACTTC. It yields the protein CASSPRRGRPDEQYF.

The chain links TRBV18 to TRBJ1-2, with 9 nucleotides matching TRBD1. CDR1 and CDR2 from the germline V gene are KGHSH and LQKENI. There are 15 residues in the CDR3. V gave up 6 bases and J gave up 4 bases; unmatched junction bases: 9. The CDR3 DNA sequence: TGTGCCAGCTCTCCGACGGAGGGACAGGGCTATGGCTACACCTTC. As protein: CASSPTEGQGYGYTF. Based on the CDR3 plus reference TRBV18 and TRBJ1-2, the full variable domain is NAGVMQNPRHLVRRRGQEARLRCSPMKGHSHVYWYRQLPEEGLKFMVYLQKENIIDESGMPKERFSAEFPKEGPSILRIQQVVRGDSAAYFCASSPTEGQGYGYTFGSGTRLTVV.

The chain combines TRBV15 with TRBJ1-2; D is uncertain. The CDR3 totals 14 residues. The V gene lost 0 bases and the J gene lost 6 bases, with 11 bases spanning the gap. The germline V gene encodes CDR1 LNHNV and CDR2 YYDKDF (reference sequence). CDR3 protein: CATSRDRDSDGYTF. The CDR3, as DNA: TGTGCCACCAGCAGAGATCGGGATTCAGATGGCTACACCTTC.